A selection of T cell receptor beta chains follows, all from one sample in a study of cytomegalovirus exposure and HLA in healthy donors. Method: immunoSEQ multiplex PCR; TCRdb's copy keeps in-frame clones and lacks some. Among roughly 56,000 clones listed, around 94% were seen once. Sequencing was carried out using PBMCs. The receptors here all came from a man between 18 and 29 years old in good health and CMV-seronegative. Both conserved end residues are part of each CDR3. D genes are given only for firm matches. Expanded clones are given a class, and other clones once, few, many or no size at all.

V: TRBV9
J: TRBJ1-3
D: -
size: -
DNA: TGTGCCAGCAGCGTTAGCAGCGATAGCTCTGGAAACACCATATATTTT
CDR3: CASSVSSDSSGNTIYF

V: TRBV18
J: TRBJ1-3
D: TRBD1
size: -
DNA: TGTGCCAGCTCACCTACCGGGACAGGGGTCGGAAACACCATATATTTT
CDR3: CASSPTGTGVGNTIYF

V: TRBV6-6
J: TRBJ1-5
D: -
size: once
DNA: TGTGCCAGCAGTTACGCCCAGGGGAATAATCAAAAGCCCCAGCATTTT
CDR3: CASSYAQGNNQKPQHF

V: TRBV5-1
J: TRBJ1-1
D: -
size: -
DNA: TGCGCCAGCAGCATGGGATCTACGGGTGTCACTGAAGCTTTCTTT
CDR3: CASSMGSTGVTEAFF

V: TRBV18
J: TRBJ1-5
D: -
size: -
DNA: TGTGCCAGCTCGGAATCGGAGAGCCCCCAGCATTTT
CDR3: CASSESESPQHF

V: TRBV7-9
J: TRBJ1-1
D: TRBD1
size: -
DNA: TGTGCCAGCAGCTTAGGAGGACAGGGGGCGGTTGAAGCTTTCTTT
CDR3: CASSLGGQGAVEAFF

V: TRBV7-9
J: TRBJ2-7
D: TRBD2
size: -
DNA: TGTGCCAGCAGCCCCTTTACGGGAGGGAGCTACGAGCAGTACTTC
CDR3: CASSPFTGGSYEQYF

V: TRBV6-5
J: TRBJ1-3
D: -
size: -
DNA: TGTGCCAGCAGTTACTCTGTCGTTGGAAACACCATATATTTT
CDR3: CASSYSVVGNTIYF

V: TRBV5-1
J: TRBJ2-3
D: TRBD2
size: -
DNA: TGCGCCAGCCAATTAGCGGGAGGCCTCACAGATACGCAGTATTTT
CDR3: CASQLAGGLTDTQYF

V: TRBV10-3
J: TRBJ2-7
D: -
size: -
DNA: TGTGCCATCAGCGGCCCCGGTCGGGGAATTCCCCTAAACGACGAGCAGTACTTC
CDR3: CAISGPGRGIPLNDEQYF

V: TRBV4-2
J: TRBJ2-7
D: TRBD2
size: -
DNA: TGTGCCAGCAGCCAAGCTTCGGGGGGCTCCTACGAGCAGTACTTC
CDR3: CASSQASGGSYEQYF

V: TRBV13
J: TRBJ2-7
D: -
size: -
DNA: TGTGCCAGCAGCTTAGCGGGAAATGAGCAGTACTTC
CDR3: CASSLAGNEQYF

V: TRBV6-1
J: TRBJ2-7
D: TRBD1
size: -
DNA: TGTGCCAGCAGGGACAGGGGGAGATCCTCCTACGAGCAGTACTTC
CDR3: CASRDRGRSSYEQYF

V: TRBV27
J: TRBJ2-2
D: -
size: -
DNA: TGTGCCAGCAGTTGGCCGAACACCGGGGAGCTGTTTTTT
CDR3: CASSWPNTGELFF

V: TRBV5-5
J: TRBJ2-7
D: -
size: -
DNA: TGTGCCAGCAGCTTGACAGGGAACGAGCAGTACTTC
CDR3: CASSLTGNEQYF

V: TRBV6-5
J: TRBJ1-2
D: -
size: -
DNA: TGTGCCAGCAGTATCTCAGCCGGACAGTACTATGGCTACACCTTC
CDR3: CASSISAGQYYGYTF

V: TRBV7-9
J: TRBJ2-2
D: -
size: -
DNA: TGTGCCAGCAGTCCGGGAATAGGTACCGGGGAGCTGTTTTTT
CDR3: CASSPGIGTGELFF

V: TRBV15
J: TRBJ1-5
D: -
size: -
DNA: TGTGCCACCAGCAGAGCACCTCCGGGACAAGATGATCAGCCCCAGCATTTT
CDR3: CATSRAPPGQDDQPQHF

V: TRBV7-9
J: TRBJ2-5
D: -
size: -
DNA: TGTGCCAGCAGCTTAGCGGGAGTTGACGGAGAGACCCAGTACTTC
CDR3: CASSLAGVDGETQYF

V: TRBV7-9
J: TRBJ2-2
D: TRBD1
size: once
DNA: TGTGCCAGCAGCACTCGGACAGGGGCCCGGTCAGACACCGGGGAGCTGTTTTTT
CDR3: CASSTRTGARSDTGELFF

V: TRBV9
J: TRBJ1-4
D: -
size: -
DNA: TGTGCCAGCAGCCTTGGGACTGGGAATGAAAAACTGTTTTTT
CDR3: CASSLGTGNEKLFF

V: TRBV7-9
J: TRBJ2-5
D: -
size: -
DNA: TGTGCCAGCAGCTTAAGGGGGAAAGAGACCCAGTACTTC
CDR3: CASSLRGKETQYF

V: TRBV30
J: TRBJ1-1
D: -
size: -
DNA: TGTGCCTGGAGTGTGGTATACATGAACACTGAAGCTTTCTTT
CDR3: CAWSVVYMNTEAFF

V: TRBV20-1
J: TRBJ1-1
D: -
size: -
DNA: TGCATTCTTAAAGGGGGCACTGAAGCTTTCTTT
CDR3: CILKGGTEAFF

V: TRBV12-5
J: TRBJ2-7
D: TRBD1
size: -
DNA: TGTGCTAGTGGCCGGGGACAGTCCGGTTCCTACGAGCAGTACTTC
CDR3: CASGRGQSGSYEQYF